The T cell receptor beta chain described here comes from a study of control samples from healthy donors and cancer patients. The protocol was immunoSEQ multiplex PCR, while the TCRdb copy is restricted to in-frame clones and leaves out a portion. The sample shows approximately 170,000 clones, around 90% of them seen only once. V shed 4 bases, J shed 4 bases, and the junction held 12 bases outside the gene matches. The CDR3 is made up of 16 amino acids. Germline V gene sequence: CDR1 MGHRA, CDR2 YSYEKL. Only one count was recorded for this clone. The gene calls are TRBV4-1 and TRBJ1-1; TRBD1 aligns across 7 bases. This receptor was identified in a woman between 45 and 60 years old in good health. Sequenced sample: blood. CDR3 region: CASSPRQGSWATEAFF. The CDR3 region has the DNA TGCGCCAGCAGCCCCCGACAGGGTTCGTGGGCCACTGAAGCTTTCTTT.